What follows are 14 T cell receptor beta chains derived from one specimen sequenced in a study of Ad26.COV2.S vaccination and SARS-CoV-2 variants. Treatment of the sample: roughly 18 received Ad26.COV2.S at low or high dose, single or two shots; roughly five received placebo; per-sample allocation not given. The investigators took samples on day 63 after the first vaccine or placebo injection. Some clones are missing from TCRdb's copy, which holds only in-frame ones; the method was immunoSEQ multiplex PCR. The sample lists 450,000 to 550,000 clones, approximately 92% occurring once. This specimen consisted of peripheral blood, obtained in a trial of Ad26.COV2.S vaccine versus placebo. The receptor set was obtained from a person aged 18-60 years who received the Ad26.COV2.S COVID-19 vaccine or a placebo.

The chain joins TRBV3-1 (or the pseudogene TRBV3-2) to TRBJ1-5; the D is unclear. Germline V gene lookup returns CDR1 LGHDT and CDR2 YNNKEL (reference sequence). This CDR3 has 15 amino acids. V dropped 1 base and J dropped 4 bases, with 11 bases sitting between them. CDR3 sequence (DNA): TGTGCCAGCAGCCAAGTTTCGGGGAAGAATCAGCCCCAGCATTTT. Amino acids: CASSQVSGKNQPQHF.

This chain connects TRBV5-1 to TRBJ1-1; unclear D gene. V shed 0 bases and J shed 5 bases, with 14 bases lying between them. The CDR3 extends over 15 amino acids. The germline V gene has CDR1 SGHRS and CDR2 YFSETQ. CDR3: CASSLAGRGLTEAFF. CDR3 coding DNA: TGCGCCAGCAGCTTGGCCGGGCGGGGATTGACTGAAGCTTTCTTT.

The chain couples TRBV6-2 or TRBV6-3 to TRBJ1-2, with no clear D. The CDR3 extends over 12 amino acids. Trimming removed 5 bases from V and 8 bases from J, with 12 bases in between. Germline V gene data show CDR1 as MNHEY and CDR2 as SVGEGT. The CDR3 spells CASSQTLDGYTF. For the CDR3, the DNA is TGTGCCAGCAGTCAAACTCTGGACGGCTACACCTTC.

The genes are TRBV10-3 and TRBJ2-1; 7 bases match TRBD2. This CDR3 is built from 16 residues. Trimming cost V 10 bases and J 4 bases; bases outside gene matches: 16. Germline V lookup: CDR1 ENHRY, CDR2 SYGVKD. The CDR3 nucleotides are TGTGCCACCTTAAACCAACTAGCGAGTGTATACAATGAGCAGTTCTTC. Protein product: CATLNQLASVYNEQFF.

The chain is built from TRBV10-3 and TRBJ2-1; no clear D. Trimming left V 7 bases short and J 7 bases short, with 17 bases between. The germline V gene encodes CDR1 ENHRY and CDR2 SYGVKD. This CDR3 comprises 14 residues. The CDR3 reads CAITNQNVGNEQFF. CDR3 sequence (DNA): TGTGCCATCACCAACCAAAACGTGGGGAATGAGCAGTTCTTC.

This clone was observed a handful of times. The rearrangement links TRBV15 to TRBJ1-5; D is ambiguous. V shed 3 bases and J shed 6 bases, with 12 bases lying between them. In germline, CDR1 is LNHNV, CDR2 YYDKDF (reference sequence). CDR3 size: 14 residues. The CDR3 loop is CATSSEVGAQPQHF. The CDR3, as DNA: TGTGCCACCAGCAGTGAAGTCGGAGCTCAGCCCCAGCATTTT.

The chain recombines TRBV21-1 with TRBJ2-1; the table's D call TRBD1 went unverified against the DNA. TRBV21-1 is termed a pseudogene. This CDR3 is 17 amino acids long. CDR3 DNA sequence: TGTGCCAGCAGCACATATTCGCGGACAGTGGATTACAATGAGCAGTTCTTC. Translating it yields CASSTYSRTVDYNEQFF.

This sequence joins TRBV19 and TRBJ1-2; D call uncertain. Germline V CDR1 and CDR2: LNHDA, SQIVND (reference sequence). V was trimmed by 8 bases and J by 5 bases, leaving 12 bases between them. This CDR3 region has 12 residues. The CDR3 nucleotides read TGTGCCAGTTCGTTTCGGCGGTATGGCTACACCTTC. This gives the protein CASSFRRYGYTF.

This sequence joins TRBV19 and TRBJ2-5; 8 bases fit TRBD1. Germline V CDR1 and CDR2: LNHDA, SQIVND (reference sequence). V was clipped by 4 bases and J by 4 bases; unmatched bases: 8. The length of the CDR3 is 15 residues. Here the CDR3 DNA reads TGTGCCAGTAGTAGGGCCTCAGGGGGCTCAGAGACCCAGTACTTC. It specifies CASSRASGGSETQYF.

V gene TRBV7-2 combines with J gene TRBJ2-3; TRBD2 matches 8 bases. The CDR3 is 15 residues long. The V segment lost 3 bases and the J segment 1 base; nucleotides outside the gene matches: 3. Germline-derived CDR1 and CDR2 are SGHTA and FQGNSA. CDR3 sequence: CASSFSGIGTDTQYF. The CDR3 nucleotides are TGTGCCAGCAGCTTTAGCGGGATTGGCACAGATACGCAGTATTTT.

The rearrangement links TRBV24-1 to TRBJ2-7; no definite D call. Germline-derived CDR1 and CDR2 are KGHDR and SFDVKD. The CDR3 loop spans 15 amino acids. V lost 3 bases, J lost 2 bases, and 13 bases lay in between. CDR3 coding DNA: TGTGCCACCAGTGATAGGGCAGGTGATCCCTACGAGCAGTACTTC. Its translation: CATSDRAGDPYEQYF.

The chain employs TRBV7-9 and TRBJ2-4, with D maybe TRBD1 (6 bases). The V end was cut by 2 bases, the J end by 3 bases, with 11 bases between. Germline V lookup: CDR1 SEHNR, CDR2 FQNEAQ (reference sequence). The CDR3 loop spans 15 amino acids. In nucleotides, the CDR3 is TGTGCCAGCAGCTTACCCGGACAGTACAAAAACATTCAGTACTTC. This codes for CASSLPGQYKNIQYF. The whole variable domain, filled in from reference TRBV7-9 and TRBJ2-4, reads DTGVSQNPRHKITKRGQNVTFRCDPISEHNRLYWYRQTLGQGPEFLTYFQNEAQLEKSRLLSDRFSAERPKGSFSTLEIQRTEQGDSAMYLCASSLPGQYKNIQYFGAGTRLSVL.

This clone was observed a few times. The CDR3 sequence: CASSPLDRIDYGYTF. The CDR3 DNA is TGCGCCAGCAGCCCACTGGACAGGATTGACTATGGCTACACCTTC. The chain is built from TRBV4-1 and TRBJ1-2; 7 positions match TRBD1. Germline values: CDR1 MGHRA, CDR2 YSYEKL. V shed 4 bases and J 3 bases; nucleotides not matched to a gene: 8. The CDR3 length is 15 residues.

As DNA, the CDR3 is TGTGCCAGCAGCCCACTTAACTTCGTAGGGGGCTACGAGCAGTACTTC. Protein: CASSPLNFVGGYEQYF. The rearrangement joins TRBV28 to TRBJ2-7; D perhaps matches TRBD1 (6 bases). The CDR3 is made up of 16 amino acids. The germline V and J ends were trimmed by 6 bases and 3 bases, with 21 bases remaining between them. Germline values: CDR1 MDHEN, CDR2 SYDVKM.